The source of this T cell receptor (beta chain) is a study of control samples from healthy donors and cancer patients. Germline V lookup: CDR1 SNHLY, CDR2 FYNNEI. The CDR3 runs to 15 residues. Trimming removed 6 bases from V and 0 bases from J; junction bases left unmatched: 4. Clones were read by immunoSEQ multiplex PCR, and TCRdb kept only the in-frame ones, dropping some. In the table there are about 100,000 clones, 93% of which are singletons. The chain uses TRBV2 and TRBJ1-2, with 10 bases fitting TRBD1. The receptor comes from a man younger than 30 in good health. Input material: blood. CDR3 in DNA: TGTGCCAGCAGAGCCGGGACAGGGGCTAACTATGGCTACACCTTC. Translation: CASRAGTGANYGYTF.